These 30 T cell receptor beta chains originate from one sample sequenced in a study of blood T cell repertoires in COVID-19. The repertoire was sequenced with immunoSEQ multiplex PCR; TCRdb's copy has only in-frame clones and lacks some. The data hold about 310,000 clones, with around 90% observed a single time. Sample: peripheral blood. The receptors shown here come from a man aged 65-85 years with acute or convalescent COVID-19.

The chain links TRBV5-4 to TRBJ1-6, with 9 positions matching TRBD1. V lost 0 bases and J lost 9; bases outside the gene matches: 7. The CDR3 has 16 residues. CDR1 SGHNT and CDR2 YYREEE come from the germline V gene (reference sequence). The CDR3 here is CASSLGGQGGGSPLHF. CDR3 DNA sequence: TGTGCCAGCAGCTTGGGGGGACAGGGAGGCGGTTCACCCCTCCACTTT. The full variable domain, with the rest looked up from reference TRBV5-4 and TRBJ1-6, is ETGVTQSPTHLIKTRGQQVTLRCSSQSGHNTVSWYQQALGQGPQFIFQYYREEENGRGNFPPRFSGLQFPNYSSELNVNALELDDSALYLCASSLGGQGGGSPLHFGNGTRLTVT.

A few counts support this clone. V is TRBV28 and J is TRBJ1-4; D gene uncertain. The germline gives CDR1 MDHEN, CDR2 SYDVKM. CDR3 size: 12 residues. The ends were cut back, 1 base at V and 8 bases at J, with 5 bases in the middle. The CDR3 DNA is TGTGCCAGCAGTTTATTCGGGGAAAAACTGTTTTTT. The encoded protein is CASSLFGEKLFF.

A remark on this clone: One junction end does not reproduce the germline sequence, and a read error may be involved. As DNA, the CDR3 is TGTGCCAGCAGCGAAGCTATCCCTGGAAACACCATATATTTT. Its protein product is CASSEAIPGNTIYF. V gene TRBV6-1 combines with J gene TRBJ1-3; no reliable D call. The CDR3 sequence is 14 residues long. Germline V gene lookup returns CDR1 MNHNS and CDR2 SASEGT.

The V and J genes are TRBV7-7 and TRBJ2-3, with 8 nucleotides matching TRBD2. V shed 5 bases and J 6 bases; nucleotides not matched to a gene: 13. The CDR3 is made up of 16 amino acids. Germline-derived CDR1 and CDR2 are SSHAT and FNYEAQ (reference sequence). The CDR3 sequence is CASSPLIGAGADTQYF. The CDR3 nucleotides are TGTGCCAGCAGCCCGCTGATCGGAGCGGGAGCTGATACGCAGTATTTT.

CDR3 region: CASSPTNPGRTEAFF. Here the CDR3 DNA reads TGTGCCAGCTCACCAACGAACCCAGGGAGGACTGAAGCTTTCTTT. The chain links TRBV18 to TRBJ1-1; TRBD1 is a possible D gene (5 bases). Germline V gives CDR1 KGHSH, CDR2 LQKENI. V was shortened by 2 bases and J by 5 bases, with 15 bases between the two germline ends. There are 15 residues in the CDR3.

In regard to this clone: The sample holds other DNA sequences that translate to the same CDR3. The J gene is TRBJ1-1, the V gene TRBV3-1 (or the pseudogene TRBV3-2); D perhaps matches TRBD1 (5 bases). The CDR3 runs to 14 residues. Germline CDR1 and CDR2: LGHDT and YNNKEL (reference sequence). V gave up 1 base and J gave up 5 bases, with 11 bases separating them. The CDR3 loop is CASSQVGGATEAFF. The CDR3 DNA follows: TGTGCCAGCAGCCAAGTAGGAGGGGCTACTGAAGCTTTCTTT.

This chain connects TRBV28 to TRBJ2-1, with 7 bases that match TRBD2. V was pared by 4 bases and J by 7 bases, with 7 bases of the junction left unmatched. Per germline, CDR1 MDHEN and CDR2 SYDVKM. This CDR3 is 14 amino acids long. In nucleotides, the CDR3 is TGTGCCAGCAGTTCCCCCTGGGGGGGAAATGAGCAGTTCTTC. Protein sequence: CASSSPWGGNEQFF. Full variable domain (remainder filled in from reference TRBV28 and TRBJ2-1): DVKVTQSSRYLVKRTGEKVFLECVQDMDHENMFWYRQDPGLGLRLIYFSYDVKMKEKGDIPEGYSVSREKKERFSLILESASTNQTSMYLCASSSPWGGNEQFFGPGTRLTVL.

The rearrangement links TRBV7-2 to TRBJ2-3, with 9 bases fitting TRBD2. The CDR3 loop spans 14 amino acids. Germline V lookup: CDR1 SGHTA, CDR2 FQGNSA. With V trimmed by 5 bases and J by 4 bases, 4 bases remained unmatched. The CDR3 spells CASSPGTSSDTQYF. The CDR3 bases are TGTGCCAGCAGCCCGGGGACTAGCTCAGATACGCAGTATTTT.

The chain joins TRBV7-2 to TRBJ2-7; the D gene is possibly TRBD2 (5 bases). This CDR3 region has 15 residues. V gave up 2 bases and J gave up 2 bases, with 13 bases separating them. Germline CDR1 is SGHTA and CDR2 is FQGNSA. The CDR3 bases are TGTGCCAGCAGCTTATCGGTAGCGACTACCTACGAGCAGTACTTC. Translation: CASSLSVATTYEQYF.

The gene calls are TRBV6-5 and TRBJ2-1; the match to TRBD2 covers 12 bases. V gave up 5 bases and J gave up 6 bases; unmatched junction bases: 5. The CDR3 loop spans 15 amino acids. Germline CDR1 is MNHEY and CDR2 is SVGAGI. CDR3 nucleotides: TGTGCCAGCAGTAGAACTAGCGGGAGGACCAATGAGCAGTTCTTC. Its protein product is CASSRTSGRTNEQFF.

The rearrangement joins TRBV5-1 to TRBJ1-2; unclear D gene. The CDR3 extends over 13 amino acids. V dropped 0 bases and J dropped 4 bases, with 7 bases sitting between them. Germline CDR1 is SGHRS and CDR2 is YFSETQ. The DNA of the CDR3 is TGCGCCAGCAGCTTGGACAGTCCCTATGGCTACACCTTC. Translation gives CASSLDSPYGYTF.

The chain joins TRBV12-3 or TRBV12-4 to TRBJ2-7, with TRBD2 as a possible D gene (5 bases). Trimming pared 3 bases from V and 2 bases from J, leaving 8 bases between. The length of the CDR3 is 13 residues. The DNA of the CDR3 is TGTGCCAGCAGTTTGACGGGAACCTACGAGCAGTACTTC. Its translation is CASSLTGTYEQYF.

The gene calls are TRBV4-2 and TRBJ1-2; D is perhaps TRBD1 (5 bases). V lost 1 base and J lost 4, with 16 bases in between. The CDR3 covers 16 residues. The germline V gene has CDR1 LGHNA and CDR2 YNFKEQ. The CDR3 spells CASSQAQGSPTYGYTF. The CDR3 DNA is TGTGCCAGCAGCCAAGCTCAGGGCTCACCAACCTATGGCTACACCTTC.

There are a few counts of this clone. This chain links TRBV20-1 with TRBJ2-7; a possible D gene is TRBD1 (5 bases). The CDR3 is 11 residues long. CDR1 is DFQATT, CDR2 SNEGSKA, per germline (reference sequence). V lost 3 bases and J lost 3, with 6 bases in between. CDR3: CSASRDYEQYF. CDR3 sequence (DNA): TGCAGTGCTAGCAGGGACTACGAGCAGTACTTC.

As for this clone: Its ends do not fully match the called genes, so a read error is possible. This sequence joins TRBV7-2 and TRBJ2-7; D might be TRBD2 (6 bases). CDR3 length equals 12 residues. From germline, CDR1 is SGHTA and CDR2 FQGNSA. The CDR3 bases are TGTGCCAGCAGCTTGAATGGTGGGGGGAGTCACTTC. Its translation: CASSLNGGGSHF.

The rearrangement links TRBV11-2 to TRBJ2-5; tentatively, D is TRBD1 (6 bases). The CDR3 is 14 amino acids. V lost 5 bases and J 5 bases, leaving 15 bases between the germline ends. Germline values: CDR1 SGHAT, CDR2 FQNNGV. CDR3 sequence: CASSLDSLLETQYF. The CDR3 DNA reads TGTGCCAGCAGCCTGGACAGCCTTCTGGAGACCCAGTACTTC. Variable domain in full (rest from reference TRBV11-2 and TRBJ2-5): EAGVAQSPRYKIIEKRQSVAFWCNPISGHATLYWYQQILGQGPKLLIQFQNNGVVDDSQLPKDRFSAERLKGVDSTLKIQPAKLEDSAVYLCASSLDSLLETQYFGPGTRLLVL.

This clone was seen a few times. V usage is TRBV30 and J usage is TRBJ2-7, with D uncertain. Trimming stripped 8 bases from V and 4 bases from J, with 15 bases between. The germline V gene has CDR1 GTSNPN and CDR2 SVGIG (reference sequence). The CDR3 spans 12 residues. CDR3 protein: CAGSRTAYEQYF. As DNA, the CDR3 is TGTGCCGGCAGTCGAACAGCTTACGAGCAGTACTTC.

The chain is built from TRBV2 and TRBJ2-7; 7 nucleotides agree with TRBD1. This CDR3 is built from 15 residues. The V gene end was trimmed by 6 bases and the J gene end by 0 bases; junction bases not matched to a gene: 8. Germline V gene data show CDR1 as SNHLY and CDR2 as FYNNEI. The DNA for the CDR3 is TGTGCCAGCAGACCGGGACAGTCCTACTCCTACGAGCAGTACTTC. Its translation: CASRPGQSYSYEQYF.

This clone was picked up one time. The chain uses TRBV19 and TRBJ2-3; 8 bases map to TRBD2. The CDR3 runs to 16 residues. The germline V gene has CDR1 LNHDA and CDR2 SQIVND (reference sequence). The trim removed 7 bases at V and 5 bases at J, leaving 14 bases unmatched. The CDR3 region is CASKPIERGIGDTQYF. DNA of the CDR3: TGTGCCAGTAAACCTATCGAGCGGGGGATAGGAGATACGCAGTATTTT.

V usage is TRBV4-3 and J usage is TRBJ2-3; the match to TRBD1 covers 7 bases. The V gene end was trimmed by 0 bases and the J gene end by 2 bases; junction bases not matched to a gene: 5. The length of the CDR3 is 16 residues. Germline V lookup: CDR1 LGHNA, CDR2 YSLEER. CDR3 DNA sequence: TGCGCCAGCAGCCAAGACCCGGGACAGTACACAGATACGCAGTATTTT. Translated, it gives CASSQDPGQYTDTQYF.

The chain joins TRBV5-1 to TRBJ2-1; 10 bases match TRBD1. This CDR3 has 16 amino acids. The germline gives CDR1 SGHRS, CDR2 YFSETQ. Germline trimming cut 0 bases from V and 7 bases from J; bases unmatched to any gene: 7. The DNA for the CDR3 is TGCGCCAGCAGCTTGGGTATGGGACAGGGGAAGAATGAGCAGTTCTTC. This sequence encodes CASSLGMGQGKNEQFF.

Here the CDR3 reads CASSLDKVNGELFF. The DNA of the CDR3 is TGCGCCAGCAGCTTGGACAAAGTAAACGGGGAGCTGTTTTTT. This chain uses TRBV5-1 with TRBJ2-2; D is ambiguous. Germline loops: CDR1 SGHRS, CDR2 YFSETQ. This CDR3 comprises 14 residues. The ends were cut back, 0 bases at V and 7 bases at J, with 10 bases in the middle.

The rearrangement links TRBV29-1 to TRBJ2-3, with a weak D call TRBD1 (6 bases). This CDR3 region has 17 residues. Germline CDR1 is SQVTM and CDR2 is ANQGSEA. The germline V and J ends were trimmed by 4 bases and 0 bases, with 20 bases remaining between them. The CDR3 region has the DNA TGCAGCGTTGCAGGCCTACAGGGAGCCGCCAGCACAGATACGCAGTATTTT. Translation: CSVAGLQGAASTDTQYF.

This clone was seen just once. V usage is TRBV11-2 and J usage is TRBJ2-7; D might be TRBD2 (5 bases). Germline V lookup: CDR1 SGHAT, CDR2 FQNNGV. The V and J ends lost 6 bases and 6 bases respectively, with 12 bases between them. The CDR3 loop spans 12 amino acids. This CDR3 reads CASRNEGFEQYF. The DNA of the CDR3 is TGTGCCAGCAGAAACGAGGGTTTCGAGCAGTACTTC.

The genes are TRBV2 and TRBJ2-3; possibly TRBD2 for D (5 bases). V lost 2 bases, J lost 10 bases, and 10 bases lay in between. There are 12 residues in the CDR3. Germline V gives CDR1 SNHLY, CDR2 FYNNEI. This CDR3 reads CASSERTGAQYF. The CDR3 coding sequence is TGTGCCAGCAGTGAACGGACTGGGGCGCAGTATTTT.

The chain joins TRBV7-2 to TRBJ2-5, with 12 bases fitting TRBD2. Germline CDR1 SGHTA, CDR2 FQGNSA. This CDR3 has 16 amino acids. Trimming at V came to 3 bases and at J to 7 bases, leaving 9 bases not matched to a gene. The CDR3 DNA is TGTGCCAGCAGCTTTGGACTAGCGGGGTCCCTGGGGACCCAGTACTTC. Residues: CASSFGLAGSLGTQYF.

The table lists this clone with a few counts. The CDR3 loop is CATSRHSTGNSNQPQHF. The CDR3 region has the DNA TGTGCCACCAGCAGACACTCGACAGGGAATAGCAATCAGCCCCAGCATTTT. The V and J genes are TRBV15 and TRBJ1-5; 7 bases agree with TRBD1. The junction had 7 bases not matched to a gene; V was cut back by 2 bases and J by 0 bases. CDR3 length equals 17 residues. Germline CDR1 is LNHNV and CDR2 is YYDKDF (reference sequence).

The chain links TRBV7-3 to TRBJ1-6; D unresolved. The length of the CDR3 is 14 residues. The germline V and J ends were trimmed by 5 bases and 7 bases, with 12 bases remaining between them. Germline CDR1 SGHTA, CDR2 FQGTGA. The CDR3: CASSPGSGNSPLHF. CDR3 in DNA: TGTGCCAGCAGCCCTGGCAGCGGGAATTCACCCCTCCACTTT.

A single count supports this clone. The J gene is TRBJ2-5, the V gene TRBV3-1 (or the pseudogene TRBV3-2); a weak D match, TRBD1 (6 bases). Trimming pared 0 bases from V and 5 bases from J, leaving 13 bases between. CDR3 size: 15 residues. Germline lookup yields CDR1 LGHDT and CDR2 YNNKEL (reference sequence). This chain's CDR3 is CASSQEATGWETQYF. In nucleotides, the CDR3 is TGTGCCAGCAGCCAAGAAGCAACAGGGTGGGAGACCCAGTACTTC.

The rearrangement links TRBV4-1 to TRBJ2-7; 8 nucleotides align to TRBD2. CDR1 is MGHRA, CDR2 YSYEKL, per germline. Germline trimming cut 0 bases from V and 3 bases from J; bases unmatched to any gene: 10. This CDR3 spans 17 amino acids. This CDR3 reads CASSQDLRGAPSYEQYF. The CDR3 region has the DNA TGCGCCAGCAGCCAAGATCTGCGGGGGGCGCCAAGCTACGAGCAGTACTTC.